This TCR beta chain was recovered during a study of T cell clones after liver transplantation. In the study overall: TCRbeta sequencing after a pre-transplant mixed lymphocyte reaction identified graft-donor-reactive clones, later tracked in post-transplant blood. Draws occurred before transplant, before withdrawal, and after complete or failed withdrawal.

With regard to this clone: Its target is unknown.

General study results and limits: Conclusions were preliminary, with small, heterogeneous patient groups.

TCRdb keeps only in-frame clones here, not all; method: immunoSEQ multiplex PCR. This sample carries roughly 80,000 clones, about 82% of them seen once, and the ten largest clones take approximately 0.43%. This clonotype was sampled from a human patient who received a liver transplant. Part of the T cell pool may stem from the graft donor. This sample comprised CD4+ T cells from blood, obtained around 45 months after liver transplant.

The CDR3 spells CASSSTQGGVKETQYF. DNA for the CDR3: TGTGCCAGCTCCTCCACGCAGGGTGGAGTAAAAGAGACCCAGTACTTC. This chain links TRBV18 with TRBJ2-5, with D maybe TRBD1 (5 bases). The CDR3 length is 16 residues. V lost 6 bases and J 3 bases, leaving 20 bases between the germline ends. Germline V lookup: CDR1 KGHSH, CDR2 LQKENI.